This TCR beta chain stems from a study of Ad26.COV2.S vaccination and SARS-CoV-2 variants. Treatment defined: around 19 received Ad26.COV2.S at low or high dose, single or two shots; roughly five received placebo; per-sample allocation not given. The samples were gathered on day 63 after the first injection of vaccine or placebo. TCRdb keeps only in-frame clones here, not all; method: immunoSEQ multiplex PCR. Altogether 350,000 to 450,000 clones are present, approximately 89% being singletons, with the ten largest covering about 1.9%. Germline V CDR1 and CDR2: SNHLY, FYNNEI. The germline V and J ends were trimmed by 5 bases and 4 bases, with 9 bases remaining between them. This CDR3 has 12 residues.

Sample: peripheral blood, taken in a trial of Ad26.COV2.S vaccine versus placebo. This sequence originates from a person between 18 and 65 years old who received the Ad26.COV2.S COVID-19 vaccine or a placebo. This chain connects TRBV2 to TRBJ2-7, with D tentatively TRBD1 (5 bases). The CDR3 loop is CASSTQGYEQYF. CDR3 coding DNA: TGTGCCAGCAGTACGCAGGGTTACGAGCAGTACTTC.